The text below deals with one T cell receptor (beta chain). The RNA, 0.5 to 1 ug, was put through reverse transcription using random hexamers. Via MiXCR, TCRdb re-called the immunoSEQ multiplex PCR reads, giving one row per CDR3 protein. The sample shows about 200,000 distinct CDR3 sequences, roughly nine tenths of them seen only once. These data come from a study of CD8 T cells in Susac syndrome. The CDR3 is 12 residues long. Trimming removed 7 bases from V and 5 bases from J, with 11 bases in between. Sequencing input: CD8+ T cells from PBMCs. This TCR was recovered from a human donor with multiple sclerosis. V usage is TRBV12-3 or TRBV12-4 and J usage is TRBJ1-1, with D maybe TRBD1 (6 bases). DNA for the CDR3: TGTGCCAGCACCCTAGGGGGGACTGAAGCTTTCTTT. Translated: CASTLGGTEAFF.